Listed below are T cell receptor beta chains from one sample, sequenced in a study of T cells expressing NK-cell markers. TCRdb reprocessed the 5' RACE reads and keeps a single row for each CDR3 protein, giving no DNA. This listing includes hundreds of thousands of distinct CDR3 sequences. Sequences were obtained from blood T cells: a sorted CD56 or NKG2C T cell subset, CD4+ or CD8+ T cells, or bulk PBMC T cells (not recorded which). The receptors originated from a man aged 18-69 years in good health. CDR3s include the opening cysteine and the closing phenylalanine or tryptophan. Fields, in order: CDR3 protein, V gene, J gene.

CDR3aa: CASSLIPSGGTNTDTQYF
v_gene: TRBV5-1
j_gene: TRBJ2-3

CDR3aa: CSARDLLTQYF
v_gene: TRBV20-1
j_gene: TRBJ2-5

CDR3aa: CASSSQAGFGYTF
v_gene: TRBV12-3/TRBV12-4
j_gene: TRBJ1-2

CDR3aa: CASRKIGTDTQYF
v_gene: TRBV6-6
j_gene: TRBJ2-3

CDR3aa: CASSLASGSDEQYF
v_gene: TRBV11-2
j_gene: TRBJ2-7

CDR3aa: CASSFRGASLSTEAFF
v_gene: TRBV28
j_gene: TRBJ1-1

CDR3aa: CASSHVGTGGYEQYF
v_gene: TRBV3-1
j_gene: TRBJ2-7

CDR3aa: CASSPLRGGTGNEQFF
v_gene: TRBV12-3/TRBV12-4
j_gene: TRBJ2-1

CDR3aa: CASSPTAGAGTDTQYF
v_gene: TRBV19
j_gene: TRBJ2-3

CDR3aa: CASSPTRDSGVYNEQFF
v_gene: TRBV7-8
j_gene: TRBJ2-1

CDR3aa: CSVRSHVSNYGYTF
v_gene: TRBV29-1
j_gene: TRBJ1-2

CDR3aa: CASSLFGTGSGELFF
v_gene: TRBV28
j_gene: TRBJ2-2

CDR3aa: CATAEGSVYNSPLHF
v_gene: TRBV27
j_gene: TRBJ1-6

CDR3aa: CASSTSVRGFEQFF
v_gene: TRBV5-1
j_gene: TRBJ2-1

CDR3aa: CSASSGQNNSPLHF
v_gene: TRBV20-1
j_gene: TRBJ1-6

CDR3aa: CASSFTGTGRINEQYF
v_gene: TRBV7-9
j_gene: TRBJ2-7

CDR3aa: CASSEALRGVGKTDTQYF
v_gene: TRBV6-1
j_gene: TRBJ2-3

CDR3aa: CASHMGQEYGYTF
v_gene: TRBV18
j_gene: TRBJ1-2

CDR3aa: CSVVAATYTEAFF
v_gene: TRBV29-1
j_gene: TRBJ1-1

CDR3aa: CASSPLGGPSSYEQYF
v_gene: TRBV6-1
j_gene: TRBJ2-7

CDR3aa: CSAEDRAATYEQYF
v_gene: TRBV20-1
j_gene: TRBJ2-7

CDR3aa: CASSRRDYQETQYF
v_gene: TRBV5-5
j_gene: TRBJ2-5

CDR3aa: CASSLVSGPTEAFF
v_gene: TRBV11-1
j_gene: TRBJ1-1

CDR3aa: CASSLGGQRPGEQFF
v_gene: TRBV7-9
j_gene: TRBJ2-1

CDR3aa: CSVESSGGSDTQYF
v_gene: TRBV29-1
j_gene: TRBJ2-3

CDR3aa: CSAQLQTVGNSPLHF
v_gene: TRBV20-1
j_gene: TRBJ1-6

CDR3aa: CASSLMWVGRGDYNEQFF
v_gene: TRBV5-1
j_gene: TRBJ2-1

CDR3aa: CSRAPLTIGEAFF
v_gene: TRBV20-1
j_gene: TRBJ1-1

CDR3aa: CASSPPSLSRTSGEQYF
v_gene: TRBV18
j_gene: TRBJ2-7

CDR3aa: CASSYSFPGTGNEKLFF
v_gene: TRBV6-5
j_gene: TRBJ1-4

CDR3aa: CASSPRQDVDTQYF
v_gene: TRBV18
j_gene: TRBJ2-3

CDR3aa: CAITPGGNTGELFF
v_gene: TRBV10-3
j_gene: TRBJ2-2

CDR3aa: CAISTINVPGQAPYEQYF
v_gene: TRBV10-3
j_gene: TRBJ2-7

CDR3aa: CSVEDLLGGYTF
v_gene: TRBV29-1
j_gene: TRBJ1-2

CDR3aa: CATSIQGLDNEQFF
v_gene: TRBV24-1
j_gene: TRBJ2-1

CDR3aa: CSARLNRSYEQYF
v_gene: TRBV29-1
j_gene: TRBJ2-7

CDR3aa: CATSTPRRTDTQYF
v_gene: TRBV15
j_gene: TRBJ2-3

CDR3aa: CSARGAGAEGRDQPQHF
v_gene: TRBV20-1
j_gene: TRBJ1-5

CDR3aa: CASSSVPPKGGQPQHF
v_gene: TRBV5-5
j_gene: TRBJ1-5

CDR3aa: CASNEVRSGANVLTF
v_gene: TRBV28
j_gene: TRBJ2-6

CDR3aa: CASRLWGGYTF
v_gene: TRBV28
j_gene: TRBJ1-2

CDR3aa: CASSPGLSSGTDTQYF
v_gene: TRBV7-9
j_gene: TRBJ2-3

CDR3aa: CASSPPGTSGNGELFF
v_gene: TRBV11-2
j_gene: TRBJ2-2

CDR3aa: CSARDPSGRSSYNEQFF
v_gene: TRBV20-1
j_gene: TRBJ2-1

CDR3aa: CASTVPTEKNTEAFF
v_gene: TRBV6-1
j_gene: TRBJ1-1

CDR3aa: CASSQGRPAVPQYF
v_gene: TRBV4-2
j_gene: TRBJ2-3

CDR3aa: CASSPGTGNTIYF
v_gene: TRBV7-3
j_gene: TRBJ1-3

CDR3aa: CASSLSGRSYEQYF
v_gene: TRBV5-1
j_gene: TRBJ2-7

CDR3aa: CASSLTQTNTEAFF
v_gene: TRBV7-2
j_gene: TRBJ1-1

CDR3aa: CASSPLRDNRLAKNIQYF
v_gene: TRBV4-2
j_gene: TRBJ2-4

CDR3aa: CASSSERLAGGQETQYF
v_gene: TRBV25-1
j_gene: TRBJ2-5

CDR3aa: CASTLLWAHGTAPTGELFF
v_gene: TRBV12-3/TRBV12-4
j_gene: TRBJ2-2

CDR3aa: CAISEAGAGGELFF
v_gene: TRBV10-3
j_gene: TRBJ2-2